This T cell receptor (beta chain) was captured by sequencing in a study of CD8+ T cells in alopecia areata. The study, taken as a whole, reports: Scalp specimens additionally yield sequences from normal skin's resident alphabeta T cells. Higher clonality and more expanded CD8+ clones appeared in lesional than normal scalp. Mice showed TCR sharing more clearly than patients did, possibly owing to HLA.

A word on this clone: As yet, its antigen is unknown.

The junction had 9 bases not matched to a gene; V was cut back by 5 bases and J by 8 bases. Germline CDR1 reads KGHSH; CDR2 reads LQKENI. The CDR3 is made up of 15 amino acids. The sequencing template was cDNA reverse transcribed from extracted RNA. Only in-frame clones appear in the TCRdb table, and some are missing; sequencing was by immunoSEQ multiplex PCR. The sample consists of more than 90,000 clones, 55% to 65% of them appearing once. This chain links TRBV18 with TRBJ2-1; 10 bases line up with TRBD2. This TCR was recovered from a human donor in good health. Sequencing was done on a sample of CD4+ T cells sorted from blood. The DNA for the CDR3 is TGTGCCAGCTCAGCCCTAGCGGGGGAGTTCGATGAGCAGTTCTTC. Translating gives CASSALAGEFDEQFF.